The 10 T cell receptor beta chains below come from one sample, sequenced in a study of vaccination and CD4 T cells after COVID-19. Treatment: approximately 10-day PBMC culture with coronavirus spike peptide pools or control peptides (ViraFEST assay). Cultured CD4+ T cells had their DNA profiled by the Oncomine TCR Beta short-read assay. A single record per CDR3 protein comes from TCRdb applying MiXCR to the PCR reads. The data contain about 21,000 distinct CDR3 sequences, roughly three fifths of them singletons. Which antigens these TCRs recognize remains unknown. Sequencing was carried out using CD4+ T cells from blood, cultured in vitro. These receptors all come from a human donor who had recovered from COVID-19.

This clonotype appeared a few times. The chain joins TRBV7-9 to TRBJ1-2; D remains ambiguous. This CDR3 is 14 amino acids long. V gave up 5 bases and J gave up 0 bases, with 10 bases separating them. From germline, CDR1 is SEHNR and CDR2 FQNEAQ (reference sequence). CDR3 region: CASSPGVANYGYTF. CDR3 coding DNA: TGTGCCAGCAGCCCCGGCGTAGCTAACTATGGCTACACCTTC.

CDR3 coding DNA: TGTGCCAGCAGGCGGGCCGCGGGGGGCGGGGAGCTGTTTTTT. Its translation: CASRRAAGGGELFF. V and J are TRBV2 and TRBJ2-2; 8 nucleotides align to TRBD2. Germline CDR1 reads SNHLY; CDR2 reads FYNNEI. Losses at the gene ends were 6 bases for V and 7 bases for J; bases not matched to a gene: 7. The CDR3 loop spans 14 amino acids.

The table lists this clonotype with a few counts. This sequence joins TRBV10-3 and TRBJ1-2; a possible D gene is TRBD1 (6 bases). V gave up 8 bases and J gave up 7 bases, with 26 bases separating them. The CDR3 runs to 16 residues. Germline CDR1 and CDR2: ENHRY and SYGVKD. The chain's CDR3 is CAIGASGASGGGGYTF. CDR3 DNA: TGTGCCATCGGGGCCTCGGGAGCCTCGGGGGGCGGTGGCTACACCTTC.

The V call is TRBV24-1, the J call TRBJ2-5; D perhaps matches TRBD2 (7 bases). There are 15 residues in the CDR3. Deletions cut 4 bases from V and 4 bases from J, with 15 bases between. CDR1 and CDR2 from the germline V gene are KGHDR and SFDVKD. The CDR3 spells CATSDVRGGGETQYF. DNA for the CDR3: TGTGCCACCAGTGACGTACGGGGAGGGGGAGAGACCCAGTACTTC.

The chain has TRBV6-2 or TRBV6-3 and TRBJ1-5; tentatively, D is TRBD1 (6 bases). Trimming pared 6 bases from V and 2 bases from J, leaving 17 bases between. There are 16 residues in the CDR3. CDR1 and CDR2 (germline): MNHEY, SVGEGT. The CDR3 coding sequence is TGTGCCAGCAGACCCGCCGGGGGGCTCGGCAATCAGCCCCAGCATTTT. Its protein product is CASRPAGGLGNQPQHF.

This clonotype was seen only once. The chain links TRBV12-2 to TRBJ1-2; no DNA check was done on the table's D call, TRBD1. TRBV12-2 is a recognized pseudogene. This CDR3 has 13 residues. The CDR3 here is CASRLAGGYGYTF. In DNA form, the CDR3 reads TGTGCAAGTCGCTTAGCAGGGGGCTATGGCTACACCTTC.

Here the CDR3 reads CASSSEGLDNQPQHF. Here the CDR3 DNA reads TGTGCCAGTAGTAGTGAGGGACTCGACAATCAGCCCCAGCATTTT. The chain links TRBV19 to TRBJ1-5, with D possibly TRBD1 on 5 matching bases. V lost 4 bases and J 3 bases, leaving 13 bases between the germline ends. Looked up from germline, CDR1 is LNHDA and CDR2 is SQIVND (reference sequence). The CDR3 consists of 15 residues.

This CDR3 is CAWRTLPGSPLHF. The CDR3 DNA reads TGTGCCTGGAGGACCCTTCCTGGGTCACCCCTCCACTTT. V usage is TRBV30 and J usage is TRBJ1-6; D is unclear. Germline CDR1 reads GTSNPN; CDR2 reads SVGIG (reference sequence). Trimming took off 3 bases at V and 10 bases at J, with 13 bases between the two ends. This CDR3 region has 13 residues.

The table lists this clonotype with a few counts. The chain combines TRBV5-1 with TRBJ2-7, with 7 bases lining up with TRBD1. Germline V gene data show CDR1 as SGHRS and CDR2 as YFSETQ. CDR3 length equals 10 residues. CDR3 protein: CGTGHYEQYF. CDR3 nucleotides: TGCGGGACAGGTCACTACGAGCAGTACTTC.

The rearrangement joins TRBV2 to TRBJ1-1; possibly TRBD1 for D (5 bases). The CDR3 has 13 amino acids. V was pared by 1 base and J by 6 bases, with 9 bases between. Germline-derived CDR1 and CDR2 are SNHLY and FYNNEI. CDR3 bases: TGTGCCAGCAGTGAAGTCTTGGGGGCTGAAGCTTTCTTT. The encoded protein is CASSEVLGAEAFF.